This is a list of T cell receptor beta chains from one sample in a study of cytotoxic CD8 clonotypes in ibrutinib-treated CLL. TCRdb keeps only in-frame clones here, not all; method: immunoSEQ multiplex PCR. The table includes 130,000 or so clones, 84% detected once. Sequencing was performed on PBMCs, taken after 24 months of ibrutinib treatment. The receptors derive from a human donor with chronic lymphocytic leukemia. The CDR3 runs from the conserved cysteine through the conserved F or W. A D gene is named only where the DNA matches it firmly. Some rows mark clone size as missing; the rest say once, few, many or name a class of expanded clone.

J gene,clone size,CDR3 length,V gene,D gene,CDR3 protein,CDR3 DNA
TRBJ1-2,NA,12,TRBV29-1,NA,CSVPKGGYGYTF,TGCAGCGTCCCCAAGGGGGGCTATGGCTACACCTTC
TRBJ2-1,NA,14,TRBV4-3,NA,CASSHTQGGNEQFF,TGCGCCAGCAGCCACACCCAGGGGGGAAATGAGCAGTTCTTC
TRBJ2-7,NA,14,TRBV5-5,TRBD2,CASIPREGFGEQYF,TGTGCCAGCATTCCTAGGGAGGGATTCGGCGAGCAGTACTTC
TRBJ2-3,NA,15,TRBV5-1,NA,CASSLAYRETDTQYF,TGCGCCAGCAGCTTGGCCTATAGGGAGACAGATACGCAGTATTTT
TRBJ2-3,NA,15,TRBV19,TRBD1,CASSMAGQGRGTQYF,TGTGCCAGTAGTATGGCGGGACAGGGGCGGGGTACGCAGTATTTT
TRBJ1-1,NA,16,TRBV19,TRBD1,CASSLRTGITDTEAFF,TGTGCCAGTAGTCTCAGGACAGGGATTACCGACACTGAAGCTTTCTTT
TRBJ1-5,NA,15,TRBV15,TRBD1,CATRGGQHSNQPQHF,TGTGCCACCAGAGGGGGACAGCATAGCAATCAGCCCCAGCATTTT
TRBJ1-2,NA,15,TRBV5-4,NA,CASSLSSGWVYGYTF,TGTGCCAGCAGCCTGTCGTCAGGCTGGGTCTACGGCTACACCTTC
TRBJ1-1,NA,13,TRBV25-1,TRBD1,CASGGQVNTEAFF,TGTGCCAGCGGAGGACAGGTGAACACTGAAGCTTTCTTT
TRBJ1-4,once,13,TRBV2,NA,CASQRSTNEKLFF,TGTGCCAGTCAAAGATCAACTAATGAAAAACTGTTTTTT
TRBJ2-3,NA,14,TRBV2,TRBD1,CASSRDRATDTQYF,TGTGCCAGCAGCCGGGACAGAGCCACAGATACGCAGTATTTT
TRBJ2-3,NA,15,TRBV11-3,NA,CASSRGTQFTDTQYF,TGTGCCAGCAGCCGAGGGACCCAATTCACAGATACGCAGTATTTT
TRBJ1-1,NA,14,TRBV6-1,NA,CASLPQVGNTEAFF,TGTGCCAGCCTTCCTCAGGTGGGGAACACTGAAGCTTTCTTT
TRBJ2-7,NA,15,TRBV19,TRBD1,CASSKRAGGRLEQYF,TGTGCCAGTAGTAAACGGGCAGGGGGCCGATTAGAGCAGTACTTC
TRBJ1-5,NA,15,TRBV10-3,NA,CAISESIQNNQPQHF,TGTGCCATCAGTGAGTCGATACAAAACAATCAGCCCCAGCATTTT
TRBJ2-7,NA,15,TRBV2,TRBD1,CASSLDRVPNYEQYF,TGTGCCAGCAGCTTGGACAGGGTACCCAACTACGAGCAGTACTTC
TRBJ1-3,NA,16,TRBV4-1,NA,CASSQTGMSSGNTIYF,TGCGCCAGCAGCCAGACAGGAATGAGCTCTGGAAACACCATATATTTT
TRBJ1-5,few,16,TRBV4-3,NA,CASSPSLWEGNQPQHF,TGCGCCAGCAGCCCCAGCTTATGGGAGGGCAATCAGCCCCAGCATTTT
TRBJ2-4,NA,16,TRBV4-1,NA,CASSPLGKGPKNIQYF,TGCGCCAGCAGCCCCTTAGGTAAGGGGCCCAAAAACATTCAGTACTTC
TRBJ1-5,NA,19,TRBV19,TRBD1,CASSIVSGQIRYWDQPQHF,TGTGCCAGTAGTATAGTATCGGGACAGATCCGATATTGGGATCAGCCCCAGCATTTT
TRBJ1-3,NA,16,TRBV4-2,NA,CASSQDVIGSGNTIYF,TGTGCCAGCAGCCAAGATGTTATCGGCTCTGGAAACACCATATATTTT
TRBJ2-2,NA,13,TRBV6-6,NA,CASSQTLGGELFF,TGTGCCAGCAGTCAAACCTTGGGTGGGGAGCTGTTTTTT
TRBJ1-2,NA,17,TRBV10-3,TRBD1,CAISREGQGAVVYGYTF,TGTGCCATCAGTCGAGAGGGGCAGGGGGCGGTTGTCTATGGCTACACCTTC
TRBJ1-1,NA,14,TRBV2,NA,CASRARDISTEAFF,TGTGCCAGCAGGGCACGGGACATATCCACTGAAGCTTTCTTT
TRBJ1-2,NA,15,TRBV7-2,TRBD1,CASSLATGGGYGYTF,TGTGCCAGCAGCTTAGCGACAGGGGGAGGCTATGGCTACACCTTC
TRBJ2-1,NA,16,TRBV5-6,TRBD1,CASSLGGQGAYNEQFF,TGTGCCAGCAGCTTGGGAGGACAGGGGGCTTACAATGAGCAGTTCTTC
TRBJ1-1,NA,14,TRBV2,NA,CASSLDVANTEAFF,TGTGCCAGCAGTCTGGATGTAGCTAACACTGAAGCTTTCTTT
TRBJ1-5,few,12,TRBV12-5,NA,CASGLGDQPQHF,TGTGCTAGTGGTTTGGGGGATCAGCCCCAGCATTTT
TRBJ2-2,NA,19,TRBV10-2,TRBD2,CASRTLGLAGGPSTGELFF,TGCGCCAGCAGGACTCTAGGACTAGCGGGGGGGCCCAGCACCGGGGAGCTGTTTTTT
TRBJ2-7,once,18,TRBV4-1,TRBD2,CASSQDSLRGGRRYEQYF,TGCGCCAGCAGCCAAGATTCTTTGCGGGGGGGCCGGAGGTACGAGCAGTACTTC
TRBJ2-3,few,16,TRBV5-1,NA,CASSLGQWRSTDTQYF,TGCGCCAGCAGCTTGGGGCAATGGAGGAGCACAGATACGCAGTATTTT
TRBJ1-1,NA,15,TRBV28,TRBD1,CASSFSGTGGREAFF,TGTGCCAGCAGTTTTTCCGGGACAGGGGGACGGGAAGCTTTCTTT
TRBJ1-6,NA,14,TRBV6-1,NA,CASSEIQGQSPLHF,TGTGCCAGCAGTGAGATCCAGGGTCAATCACCCCTCCACTTT
TRBJ2-1,NA,12,TRBV7-6,NA,CASSFGYDEQFF,TGTGCCAGCAGCTTCGGGTACGATGAGCAGTTCTTC
TRBJ1-2,NA,15,TRBV7-9,TRBD1,CASSSRDRGLSGYTF,TGTGCCAGCAGCTCCCGGGACAGGGGCTTAAGTGGCTACACCTTC
TRBJ2-7,NA,13,TRBV7-8,NA,CASSLFGTYEQYF,TGTGCCAGCAGCTTATTCGGGACCTACGAGCAGTACTTC
TRBJ2-7,NA,14,TRBV7-2,NA,CASSLVDSVYEQYF,TGTGCCAGCAGCTTAGTCGACAGCGTCTACGAGCAGTACTTC
TRBJ1-5,NA,15,TRBV7-3,TRBD1,CASSLHRGSNQPQHF,TGTGCCAGCAGCTTACACAGGGGAAGCAATCAGCCCCAGCATTTT
TRBJ1-2,NA,13,TRBV25-1,NA,CASSEGNQDGYTF,TGTGCCAGCAGTGAGGGAAATCAGGATGGCTACACCTTC
TRBJ2-2,NA,15,TRBV9,NA,CASTLSGVNTGELFF,TGTGCCAGCACCCTTTCGGGGGTGAACACCGGGGAGCTGTTTTTT
TRBJ2-7,NA,14,TRBV11-3,NA,CASSLSDVSDEQYF,TGTGCCAGCAGCTTATCAGACGTCAGCGACGAGCAGTACTTC
TRBJ1-5,NA,15,TRBV18,TRBD1,CASSPIPGTGRPQHF,TGTGCCAGCTCACCGATTCCCGGGACAGGGCGCCCCCAGCATTTT
TRBJ2-7,NA,13,TRBV5-1,NA,CASSLVSSYEQYF,TGCGCCAGCAGCTTAGTCAGCTCCTACGAGCAGTACTTC
TRBJ2-6,NA,17,TRBV5-4,NA,CASSLGRGGSGANVLTF,TGTGCCAGCAGCTTGGGAAGGGGAGGATCTGGGGCCAACGTCCTGACTTTC
TRBJ2-3,NA,16,TRBV25-1,NA,CASRDSRERGTDTQYF,TGTGCCAGCAGAGACAGCAGGGAAAGGGGGACAGATACGCAGTATTTT